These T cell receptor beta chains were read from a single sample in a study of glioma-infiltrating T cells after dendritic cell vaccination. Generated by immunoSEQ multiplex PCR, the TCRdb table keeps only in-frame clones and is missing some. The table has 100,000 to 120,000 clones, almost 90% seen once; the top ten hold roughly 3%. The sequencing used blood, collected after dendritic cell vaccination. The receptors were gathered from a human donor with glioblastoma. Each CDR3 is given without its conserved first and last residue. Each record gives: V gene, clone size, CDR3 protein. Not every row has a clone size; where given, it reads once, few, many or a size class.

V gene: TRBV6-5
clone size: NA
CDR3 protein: ASSYSRDTNQPQH

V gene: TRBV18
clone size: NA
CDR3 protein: ASSPTGGGEQY

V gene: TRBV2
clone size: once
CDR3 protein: ASSYMDNDAEAF

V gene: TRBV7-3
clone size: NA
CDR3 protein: ASSLSRGAEAF

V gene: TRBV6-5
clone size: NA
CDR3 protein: ASSYSEGRSYEQY

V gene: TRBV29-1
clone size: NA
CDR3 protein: SVEVGQGNYEQY

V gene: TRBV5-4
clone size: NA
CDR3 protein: ASSLAPGQGNGYT

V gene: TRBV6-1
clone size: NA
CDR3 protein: ATQGLVGPDTQY

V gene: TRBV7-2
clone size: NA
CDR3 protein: ASSRLEGHSGNQPQH

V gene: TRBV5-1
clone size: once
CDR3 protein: ASSKDRNAGANVLT

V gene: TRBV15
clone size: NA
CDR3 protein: ATSSYVTGGQPQH

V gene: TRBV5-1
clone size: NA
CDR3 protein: ASSSATGVSDTQY

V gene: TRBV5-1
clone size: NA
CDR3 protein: ASSLEPSGSRREQF

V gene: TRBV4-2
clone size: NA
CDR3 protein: ASSPKSDSSGGANVLT

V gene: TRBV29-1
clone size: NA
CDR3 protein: SVEGLAAEQF

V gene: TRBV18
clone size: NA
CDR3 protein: ASSPLTSHSETQY

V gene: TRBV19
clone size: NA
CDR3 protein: ASSIQGASGELF

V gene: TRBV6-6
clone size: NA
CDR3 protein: ASSTWTGAGEKLF

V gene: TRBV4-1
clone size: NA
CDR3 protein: ASSLRGPGQGNYEQY

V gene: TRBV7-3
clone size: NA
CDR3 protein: ASSLLFSVDRNTEAF

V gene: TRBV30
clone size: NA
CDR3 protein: AWSRTGTGELF

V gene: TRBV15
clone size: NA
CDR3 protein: ATSRGGETNEKLF

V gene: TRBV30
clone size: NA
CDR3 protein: AWSKGKETQY

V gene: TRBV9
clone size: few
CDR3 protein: ASSARGQGNSPLH

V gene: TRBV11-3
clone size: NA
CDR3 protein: ASSLAGGSYNEQF

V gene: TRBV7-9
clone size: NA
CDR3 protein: ASSFRSGAGDEQF

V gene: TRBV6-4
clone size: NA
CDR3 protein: ASSVTGGYEQY

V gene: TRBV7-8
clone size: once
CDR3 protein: ASKEGSYNEQF

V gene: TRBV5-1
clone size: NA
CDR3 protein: ASSRTSGRADTQY

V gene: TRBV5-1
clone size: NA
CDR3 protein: ASSLEGVDAF

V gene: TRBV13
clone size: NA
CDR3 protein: ASSGGRRTDTQY

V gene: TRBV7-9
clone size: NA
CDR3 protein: ASSLGLAANEQF

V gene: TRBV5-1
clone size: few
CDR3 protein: ASSLEDNLLRETQY

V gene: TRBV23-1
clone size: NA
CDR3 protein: ASSLGGPQH

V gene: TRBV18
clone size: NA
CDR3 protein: ASSPSPGLEQDTQY

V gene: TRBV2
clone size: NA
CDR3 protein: ASSSSVNYGYT

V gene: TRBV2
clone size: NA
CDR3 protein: ASSLNYRVQPQH